These T cell receptor beta chains were read from a single sample in a study of cytomegalovirus exposure and HLA in healthy donors. Here immunoSEQ multiplex PCR was the method, and the copy in TCRdb shows in-frame clones only, minus some. Among some 150,000 clones listed, about 91% were seen once. What was sequenced was PBMCs. These receptors originate from a man aged 18 to 29 in good health and CMV-seropositive. Each CDR3 is given with its conserved first and last residue. The D gene is left open where the match is weak. Not every row has a clone size; where given, it reads once, few, many or a size class.

V: TRBV6-5
D: TRBD2
size: few
J: TRBJ2-7
DNA: TGTGCCAGCAGTCCCGGACTAGCGGGGACCTACGAGCAGTACTTC
CDR3: CASSPGLAGTYEQYF

V: TRBV7-9
D: TRBD1
size: .
J: TRBJ2-2
DNA: TGTGCCAGCATCCCCGGGACAGGGGAAACCGGGGAGCTGTTTTTT
CDR3: CASIPGTGETGELFF

V: TRBV16
D: TRBD2
size: .
J: TRBJ2-7
DNA: TGTGCCAGCAGCCAAGCGGGAGGAGGCTACGAGCAGTACTTC
CDR3: CASSQAGGGYEQYF

V: TRBV5-1
D: TRBD2
size: .
J: TRBJ2-1
DNA: TGCGCCAGCACCTCATCGGGACTAGCGGGGAAGGAGCAGTTCTTC
CDR3: CASTSSGLAGKEQFF

V: TRBV6-4
D: .
size: .
J: TRBJ2-1
DNA: TGTGCCAGCAGCGAACAGTTTAGGAATGAGCAGTTCTTC
CDR3: CASSEQFRNEQFF

V: TRBV2
D: TRBD1
size: .
J: TRBJ1-5
DNA: TGTGCCAGCACCGCACAGGGGAGGAAAAATCAGCCCCAGCATTTT
CDR3: CASTAQGRKNQPQHF

V: TRBV9
D: .
size: once
J: TRBJ1-4
DNA: TGTGCCAGCAGCGTAGGTCTTGGTGCTGGCACGTCTAATGAAAAACTGTTTTTT
CDR3: CASSVGLGAGTSNEKLFF

V: TRBV27
D: .
size: few
J: TRBJ1-5
DNA: TGTGCCAGCAGTTCACAGGGAAGGCAACAGCCCCAGCATTTT
CDR3: CASSSQGRQQPQHF

V: TRBV27
D: TRBD1
size: .
J: TRBJ1-2
DNA: TGTGCCAGCAGTTCAGGGGGGTATGGCTACACCTTC
CDR3: CASSSGGYGYTF

V: TRBV28
D: .
size: once
J: TRBJ2-7
DNA: TGTGCCAGCAGCTGGGGGGTTTTCTACGAGCAGTACTTC
CDR3: CASSWGVFYEQYF

V: TRBV18
D: TRBD2
size: .
J: TRBJ2-3
DNA: TGTGCCAGCTCACCTACCGCTAGCGGAAACACAGATACGCAGTATTTT
CDR3: CASSPTASGNTDTQYF

V: TRBV15
D: TRBD1
size: .
J: TRBJ2-2
DNA: TGTGCCACCAGCGGGTCCCGGGACAGCAACACCGGGGAGCTGTTTTTT
CDR3: CATSGSRDSNTGELFF

V: TRBV12-5
D: TRBD2
size: .
J: TRBJ2-2
DNA: TGTGCTAGTGGTTCTGCTAGCGGGAGGGTGACCGGGGAGCTGTTTTTT
CDR3: CASGSASGRVTGELFF

V: TRBV11-3
D: TRBD2
size: .
J: TRBJ2-1
DNA: TGTGCCAGCAGCTTAGGGGGATGGCGGGGGAACAATGAGCAGTTCTTC
CDR3: CASSLGGWRGNNEQFF